The next 18 T cell receptor beta chains were all read from a single sample in a study of blood T cells in healthy people across ages. A J-beta primer mix and a sample-barcoded 5' primer were used in a second PCR of about 7 to 12 cycles. TCRdb ran MiXCR on the 5' RACE reads and lists one entry per CDR3 protein. The sample carries roughly 1,300,000 distinct CDR3 sequences, around 59% recorded once. Sequencing was done on a sample of blood. Receptor source: a man aged 18 to 29 in good health.

The chain recombines TRBV7-8 with TRBJ2-3; D is possibly TRBD2 (6 bases). The CDR3 is 15 residues long. Trimming pared 4 bases from V and 2 bases from J, leaving 13 bases between. Germline loops: CDR1 SGHVS, CDR2 FQNEAQ. The DNA of the CDR3 is TGTGCCAGCAGCTACGGGACTCGGAACACAGATACGCAGTATTTT. Amino acid sequence: CASSYGTRNTDTQYF.

In its sample, this clonotype was seen a few times. An end of the junction differs from the germline gene, which may be a read error. The CDR3 nucleotides read TGTGCTAGCAGCGTACCCGAGGAATCCCAAGAGACCCAGTACTTC. Translation: CASSVPEESQETQYF. This chain connects TRBV7-9 to TRBJ2-5, with D hard to call. The CDR3 has 15 amino acids. From germline, CDR1 is SEHNR and CDR2 FQNEAQ (reference sequence).

The chain combines TRBV27 with TRBJ1-5; D is uncertain. The V gene's germline CDR1 is MNHEY and CDR2 SMNVEV (reference sequence). The CDR3 length is 14 residues. Trimming pared 0 bases from V and 7 bases from J, leaving 10 bases between. CDR3 loop: CASSLSGWAQPQHF. CDR3 nucleotide sequence: TGTGCCAGCAGTTTATCAGGTTGGGCGCAGCCCCAGCATTTT.

There are a few counts of this clonotype. The chain joins TRBV12-3 or TRBV12-4 to TRBJ1-2; D call uncertain. The CDR3 length is 12 residues. The germline V and J ends were trimmed by 7 bases and 5 bases, with 11 bases remaining between them. In DNA form, the CDR3 reads TGTGCCAGCACCCCTCGGGCTTATGGCTACACCTTC. Residues: CASTPRAYGYTF.

This chain connects TRBV7-6 to TRBJ2-5; no firm D call. V was clipped by 1 base and J by 3 bases, with 9 bases between them. This CDR3 spans 14 amino acids. Looked up from germline, CDR1 is SGHVS and CDR2 is FNYEAQ. Here the CDR3 reads CASSLGTEEETQYF. In nucleotides, the CDR3 is TGTGCCAGCAGCTTAGGGACGGAAGAAGAGACCCAGTACTTC.

This rearrangement joins TRBV7-2 to TRBJ1-2; D not resolved. V was trimmed by 5 bases and J by 4 bases, leaving 17 bases between them. The CDR3 covers 15 residues. Germline CDR1 is SGHTA and CDR2 is FQGNSA. The CDR3 DNA reads as TGTGCCAGCAGCCCTAACTCGGCAGGCCTCTATGGCTACACCTTC. Its translation: CASSPNSAGLYGYTF.

This clonotype was seen a handful of times. This CDR3 reads CSASPYGGGRYEQFF. CDR3 nucleotide sequence: TGCAGTGCTAGCCCTTATGGAGGGGGTCGGTACGAGCAGTTCTTC. This sequence joins TRBV20-1 and TRBJ2-1; D is possibly TRBD1 or TRBD2 (6 bases each). The CDR3 is 15 residues long. The germline V gene encodes CDR1 DFQATT and CDR2 SNEGSKA (reference sequence). V shed 3 bases and J shed 10 bases, with 22 bases lying between them.

This chain connects TRBV4-3 to TRBJ2-7; D not certain. From germline, CDR1 is LGHNA and CDR2 YSLEER. With 6 bases removed from V and 5 bases from J, the gap between germline ends came to 20 bases. CDR3 length: 15 amino acids. CDR3 residues: CASSQKSEGYHEQYF. The DNA of the CDR3 is TGCGCCAGCAGTCAAAAAAGCGAAGGGTATCACGAGCAGTACTTC.

The rearrangement links TRBV28 to TRBJ2-3; D is perhaps TRBD1 (6 bases). CDR1 MDHEN and CDR2 SYDVKM come from the germline V gene. The CDR3 contains 13 residues. The ends were cut back, 6 bases at V and 9 bases at J, with 16 bases in the middle. In DNA form, the CDR3 reads TGTGCCAGCAGGAAGGCAGGGGCGGACACGCAGTATTTT. It codes for CASRKAGADTQYF.

This sequence joins TRBV11-2 and TRBJ2-3; no reliable D call. This CDR3 region has 18 residues. Trimming shortened V by 2 bases and J by 0 bases, and 18 bases separated the two germline ends. CDR1 and CDR2 from the germline V gene are SGHAT and FQNNGV. CDR3 in DNA: TGTGCCAGCAGCTTAACCGGAAAGATCATGACAAGCACAGATACGCAGTATTTT. Its protein is CASSLTGKIMTSTDTQYF.

This clonotype has only a few counts. The rearrangement links TRBV6-6 to TRBJ2-4; TRBD1 might be the D (5 bases). Germline values: CDR1 MNHNY, CDR2 SVGAGI (reference sequence). V dropped 5 bases and J dropped 0 bases, with 11 bases sitting between them. The CDR3 has 15 amino acids. The CDR3 DNA is TGTGCCAGCAGTGTCCAGGGCCTAGCCAAAAACATTCAGTACTTC. Translated, it gives CASSVQGLAKNIQYF.

This clonotype was observed a few times. The rearrangement joins TRBV4-3 to TRBJ1-6; D gene ambiguous. The CDR3 spans 16 residues. The germline V gene has CDR1 LGHNA and CDR2 YSLEER. V was cut by 6 bases and J by 0 bases, with 12 bases left in between. CDR3 DNA sequence: TGCGCCAGCAGGGAAGACCAGAGCTCCTATAATTCACCCCTCCACTTT. Its protein is CASREDQSSYNSPLHF.

The J gene is TRBJ2-5, the V gene TRBV20-1, with TRBD2 matching over 10 bases. Germline-derived CDR1 and CDR2 are DFQATT and SNEGSKA (reference sequence). V lost 4 bases, J lost 2 bases, and 13 bases stayed unmatched. The length of the CDR3 is 17 residues. The CDR3 DNA follows: TGCAGTGCTATCAGGAGCGGGAGGGCCTGGGATCAAGAGACCCAGTACTTC. Protein product: CSAIRSGRAWDQETQYF.

This chain joins TRBV4-1 and TRBJ2-1; D gene unclear. Deletions cut 0 bases from V and 4 bases from J, with 10 bases between. Germline CDR1 is MGHRA and CDR2 is YSYEKL. The CDR3 contains 15 residues. CDR3 sequence: CASSQEETPYNEQFF. The CDR3 DNA follows: TGCGCCAGCAGCCAAGAGGAGACACCATACAATGAGCAGTTCTTC.

CDR3 nucleotide sequence: TGCGCCAGCAGCCAATTGACGAGCGGGGGCGCTAACAATGAGCAGTTCTTC. Translation gives CASSQLTSGGANNEQFF. The chain uses TRBV4-1 and TRBJ2-1, with 8 bases lining up with TRBD2. In germline, CDR1 is MGHRA, CDR2 YSYEKL. The ends lost 2 bases at V and 5 bases at J; junction bases unmatched: 11. This CDR3 is built from 17 residues.

V and J are TRBV7-9 and TRBJ2-1; 9 nucleotides agree with TRBD2. The CDR3 has 15 residues. J was trimmed by 8 bases and V by 1 base; bases with no gene match: 6. Germline CDR1 is SEHNR and CDR2 is FQNEAQ (reference sequence). This CDR3 is CASSLVVAGAYEQFF. Here the CDR3 DNA reads TGTGCCAGCAGCTTAGTTGTAGCGGGGGCGTATGAGCAGTTCTTC.

The chain is built from TRBV11-1 and TRBJ2-4; 9 positions agree with TRBD2. From germline, CDR1 is SGHAT and CDR2 FQDESV (reference sequence). Germline trimming cut 3 bases from V and 6 bases from J; bases unmatched to any gene: 6. The CDR3 has 15 amino acids. Here the CDR3 reads CASSLAAGGVNIQYF. As DNA, the CDR3 is TGTGCCAGCAGCTTGGCAGCGGGGGGAGTAAACATTCAGTACTTC.

Regarding this clonotype: One junction end disagrees with the germline gene, perhaps due to a read error. The rearrangement joins TRBV29-1 to TRBJ2-1; possibly TRBD2 for D (5 bases). The CDR3 totals 13 residues. Looked up from germline, CDR1 is SQVTM and CDR2 is ANQGSEA. The CDR3 is CSVKGSLGNDQFF. CDR3 DNA sequence: TGCAGCGTTAAAGGGAGCTTAGGGAATGATCAGTTCTTC.